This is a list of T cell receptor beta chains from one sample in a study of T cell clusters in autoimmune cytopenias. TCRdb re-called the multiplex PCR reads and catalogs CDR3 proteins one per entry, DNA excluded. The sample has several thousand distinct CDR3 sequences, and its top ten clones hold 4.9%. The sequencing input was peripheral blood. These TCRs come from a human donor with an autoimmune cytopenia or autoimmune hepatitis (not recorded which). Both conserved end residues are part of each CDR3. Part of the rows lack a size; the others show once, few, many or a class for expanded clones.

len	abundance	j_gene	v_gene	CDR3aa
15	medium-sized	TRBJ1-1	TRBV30	CAWSALGRANTEAFF
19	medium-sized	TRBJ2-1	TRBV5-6	CASQSTATLAGLLGNEQFF
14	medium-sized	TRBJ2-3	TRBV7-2	CASSLDPQEETQYF
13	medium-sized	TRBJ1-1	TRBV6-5	CAITMGYNTEAFF
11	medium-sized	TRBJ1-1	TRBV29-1	CSVQKWTEAFF
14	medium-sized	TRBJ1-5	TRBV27	CASSLWGGGQPQHF
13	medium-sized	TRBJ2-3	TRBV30	CAWSAGAGGTQYF
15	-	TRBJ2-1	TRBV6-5	CASSGTSGTNNEQFF
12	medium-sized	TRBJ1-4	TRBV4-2	CAGGTANEKLFF
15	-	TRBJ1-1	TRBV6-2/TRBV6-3	CASIEEAGTLAEAFF
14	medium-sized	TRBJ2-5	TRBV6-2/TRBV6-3	CASSYSSRRETQYF
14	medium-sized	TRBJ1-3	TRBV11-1	CASSLVATGNTIYF
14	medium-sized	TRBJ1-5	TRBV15	CATSRDTFSLPQHF
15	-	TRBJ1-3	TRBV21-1	CASSNLDSSGNTIYF
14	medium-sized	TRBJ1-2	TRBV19	CASSRQGMGYGYTF
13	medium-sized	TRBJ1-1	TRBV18	CASSPTGDTEAFF
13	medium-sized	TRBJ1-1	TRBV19	CASSRRENTEAFF
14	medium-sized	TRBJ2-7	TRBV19	CASSIPGQFYEQYF